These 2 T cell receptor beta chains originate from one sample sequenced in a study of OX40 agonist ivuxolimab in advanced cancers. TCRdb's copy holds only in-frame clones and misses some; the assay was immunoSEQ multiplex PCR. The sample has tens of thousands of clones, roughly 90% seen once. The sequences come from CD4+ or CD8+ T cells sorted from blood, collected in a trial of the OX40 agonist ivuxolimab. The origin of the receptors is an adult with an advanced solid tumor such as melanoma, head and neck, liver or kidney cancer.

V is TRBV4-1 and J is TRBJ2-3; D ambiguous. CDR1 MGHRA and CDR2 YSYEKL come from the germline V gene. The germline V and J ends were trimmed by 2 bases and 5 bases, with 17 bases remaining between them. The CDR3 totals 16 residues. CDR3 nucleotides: TGCGCCAGCAGCCAACCGACCACGAGGAGAGGAGATACGCAGTATTTT. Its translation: CASSQPTTRRGDTQYF.

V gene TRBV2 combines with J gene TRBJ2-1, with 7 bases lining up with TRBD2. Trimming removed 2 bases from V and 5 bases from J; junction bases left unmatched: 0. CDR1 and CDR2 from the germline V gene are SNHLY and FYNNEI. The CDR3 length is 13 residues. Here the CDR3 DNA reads TGTGCCAGCAGTGAACGGGGGGACAATGAGCAGTTCTTC. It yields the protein CASSERGDNEQFF.